The TCR beta chain under discussion was sequenced for a study of T cells after yellow fever vaccination. This CDR3 has 14 amino acids. Trimming cost V 1 base and J 3 bases, with 7 bases left between them. Germline CDR1 SEHNR, CDR2 FQNEAQ (reference sequence). TCRdb redid the calling of the 5' RACE reads with MiXCR, one entry per CDR3 protein. This sample has about 74,000 distinct CDR3 sequences, with approximately 7% found just once. This clonotype was recorded a few times. The sequence derives from a man between 18 and 29 years old who received the YFV17D yellow fever vaccine. The material sequenced was CD8+ T cells sorted from PBMCs, taken 4 to 5 days after the first yellow fever vaccination. This chain joins TRBV7-9 and TRBJ1-3; no definite D call. CDR3 DNA sequence: TGTGCCAGCAGCTTAGTTCAGGTTGGAAACACCATATATTTT. Translating it yields CASSLVQVGNTIYF.